The sequence of this T cell receptor (beta chain) was determined in a study of T cell responses to AZD1222 COVID-19 vaccine. About this clone: Antigen unknown.

TCRdb's copy holds only in-frame clones and misses some; the assay was immunoSEQ multiplex PCR. The table shows about 94,000 clones, with 90% occurring only once. Study-wide points: Unmutated variant regions reportedly attract nearly half of all spike-specific TCRs. White British people made up most donors, females outnumbered males, and clonal diversity was possibly underestimated. Researchers report vaccine-associated CD4 TCRs spanning spike, with dominance at 160-218 and 743-854. Seropositive AZD1222 recipients at baseline numbered only five to seven.

The V end lost 4 bases, the J end lost 5 bases, and 14 bases lay between the germline ends. This CDR3 has 14 residues. The germline V gene encodes CDR1 SNHLY and CDR2 FYNNEI. The sample was peripheral blood, taken on day 0 of AZD1222 vaccination. This chain uses TRBV2 with TRBJ1-1, with a possible D match to TRBD1 (5 bases). The source of this sequence is an adult in good health. CDR3 coding DNA: TGTGCCAGCAGTGTCGGGCAGGGTGGGACTGAAGCTTTCTTT. Amino acids: CASSVGQGGTEAFF.